A selection of T cell receptor beta chains follows, all from one sample in a study of T-cell reconstitution after alpha-beta-depleted transplantation in children. Each CDR3 protein gets one entry after TCRdb re-called the PCR reads with MiXCR. The data show hundreds of thousands of distinct CDR3 sequences, approximately 15% seen once. The input for sequencing was PBMCs, mostly from graft donor cells, taken 360 days after TCRalphabeta/CD19-depleted stem cell transplant. These receptors came from a male patient younger than 18 who had a stem cell transplant for acute lymphoblastic leukemia, so the T cells may come from the graft donor. CDR3s include the opening cysteine and the closing phenylalanine or tryptophan. Each record gives: V gene, J gene, CDR3 protein.

V: TRBV20-1; J: TRBJ2-7; CDR3: CSARQQGGQREGQTRGEQYF
V: TRBV9; J: TRBJ1-2; CDR3: CASSVEPLNYGYTF
V: TRBV4-1; J: TRBJ2-3; CDR3: CASSQDRFTSGAYTDTQYF
V: TRBV2; J: TRBJ1-5; CDR3: CASSWSGSYSNQPQHF
V: TRBV12-3/TRBV12-4; J: TRBJ2-3; CDR3: CASSPRGGTTDTQYF
V: TRBV5-1; J: TRBJ2-5; CDR3: CASSLIAGAGKTQYF
V: TRBV20-1; J: TRBJ2-3; CDR3: CSAAGLAGVITDTQYF
V: TRBV9; J: TRBJ2-7; CDR3: CASSPGRGTGYEQYF
V: TRBV7-9; J: TRBJ2-1; CDR3: CASSEIWNEQFF
V: TRBV29-1; J: TRBJ2-7; CDR3: CSVETRDHNSYEQYF